Listed here are 23 T cell receptor beta chains from one sample, sequenced in a study of blood T cell repertoires in COVID-19. Produced via immunoSEQ multiplex PCR; TCRdb's table is partial and in-frame only. Among approximately 100,000 clones listed, approximately 85% were seen once. The sequenced material came from peripheral blood. Receptor source: a human donor in a cohort sampled during active COVID-19.

The rearrangement uses TRBV6-5 and TRBJ1-4; 7 bases align to TRBD1. V shed 8 bases, J shed 4 bases, and the junction held 4 bases outside the gene matches. Germline V gene data show CDR1 as MNHEY and CDR2 as SVGAGI. The CDR3 sequence is 13 residues long. The CDR3 spells CASHRGNNEKLFF. CDR3 DNA sequence: TGTGCCAGCCACAGGGGAAATAATGAAAAACTGTTTTTT.

This clone occurred once. The chain is built from TRBV5-6 and TRBJ1-1; the match to TRBD1 covers 8 bases. Unmatched junction bases numbered 7, after V lost 3 bases and J lost 3 bases. CDR1 is SGHDT and CDR2 is YYEEEE in the germline V gene. This CDR3 spans 15 amino acids. Written as DNA, the CDR3 is TGTGCCAGCAGCTGGGCGGGACAGGCACACACTGAAGCTTTCTTT. Protein sequence: CASSWAGQAHTEAFF. The full variable domain, in which reference TRBV5-6 and TRBJ1-1 provide the parts outside the CDR3, is DAGVTQSPTHLIKTRGQQVTLRCSPKSGHDTVSWYQQALGQGPQFIFQYYEEEERQRGNFPDRFSGHQFPNYSSELNVNALLLGDSALYLCASSWAGQAHTEAFFGQGTRLTVV.

This rearrangement joins TRBV5-1 to TRBJ2-3; D is perhaps TRBD1 (5 bases). The CDR3 is 18 amino acids. Germline CDR1 and CDR2: SGHRS and YFSETQ. Trimming took 1 base from V and 4 from J, leaving 22 bases between them. The CDR3 here is CASSLWGVGTSLPDTQYF. CDR3 nucleotides: TGCGCCAGCAGCTTGTGGGGCGTTGGTACAAGCCTCCCAGATACGCAGTATTTT.

V gene TRBV5-5 combines with J gene TRBJ1-5; the D gene is possibly TRBD1 (6 bases). Germline assignment: CDR1 SGHKS and CDR2 YYEKEE (reference sequence). The CDR3 extends over 15 amino acids. Trimming left V 4 bases short and J 0 bases short, with 11 bases between. CDR3 region: CASSPQGFSNQPQHF. CDR3 DNA: TGTGCCAGCAGCCCACAGGGCTTTAGCAATCAGCCCCAGCATTTT.

V usage is TRBV11-2 and J usage is TRBJ1-2; no reliable D call. Trimming removed 5 bases from V and 6 bases from J, with 13 bases in between. Germline loops: CDR1 SGHAT, CDR2 FQNNGV. This CDR3 contains 13 residues. The CDR3 DNA reads TGTGCCAGCAGCCCTATTAGTAAGAATGGCTACACCTTC. Translating it yields CASSPISKNGYTF.

The rearrangement joins TRBV4-2 to TRBJ2-1, with D hard to call. V was cut by 4 bases and J by 0 bases, with 10 bases left in between. The CDR3 totals 15 residues. Germline values: CDR1 LGHNA, CDR2 YNFKEQ. The CDR3 DNA reads as TGTGCCAGCAGCCTCCTCCCGAGCTCCTACAATGAGCAGTTCTTC. Amino acids: CASSLLPSSYNEQFF.

This chain links TRBV28 with TRBJ1-3, with D maybe TRBD1 (6 bases). The V end lost 3 bases, the J end lost 0 bases, and 15 bases lay between the germline ends. Germline V gene sequence: CDR1 MDHEN, CDR2 SYDVKM. The CDR3 consists of 17 residues. Written as DNA, the CDR3 is TGTGCCAGCAGTTTCGGGAGGGGGAGTTACTCTGGAAACACCATATATTTT. Encoded protein: CASSFGRGSYSGNTIYF.

This rearrangement joins TRBV28 to TRBJ2-5, with TRBD1 matching 8 bases. The germline V gene encodes CDR1 MDHEN and CDR2 SYDVKM. With 5 bases clipped from V and 3 bases from J, the junction kept 11 bases outside the gene matches. The CDR3 length is 16 residues. In DNA, the CDR3 is TGTGCCAGCAGTCCTGGAGCAGGGGGCGAGGAAGAGACCCAGTACTTC. Its translation: CASSPGAGGEEETQYF.

V gene TRBV10-1 combines with J gene TRBJ1-5, with D perhaps matching TRBD1 (6 bases). The germline CDR1 and CDR2 sequences are WNHNN and SYGVQD (reference sequence). The CDR3 is 18 residues long. Trimming left V 9 bases short and J 2 bases short, with 26 bases between. In DNA, the CDR3 is TGCGCCAGTCCCTTCAATCCACAGGGTCGAAGGGGCAATCAGCCCCAGCATTTT. Amino acid sequence: CASPFNPQGRRGNQPQHF.

In nucleotides, the CDR3 is TGTGCCACCAGTGGCGGCGGGAGGAACAATGAGCAGTTCTTC. Amino acids: CATSGGGRNNEQFF. The chain is built from TRBV24-1 and TRBJ2-1; 8 bases agree with TRBD2. After removal of 5 bases from V and 5 bases from J, the junction contained 4 bases not matched to a gene. The CDR3 loop spans 14 amino acids. From germline, CDR1 is KGHDR and CDR2 SFDVKD.

Here the CDR3 reads CASSYSRGWGTEAFF. The CDR3 nucleotides read TGTGCCAGCAGTTACTCGCGGGGGTGGGGCACTGAAGCTTTCTTT. The genes are TRBV6-5 and TRBJ1-1; tentatively, D is TRBD1 (5 bases). V lost 0 bases to trimming and J lost 4 bases, with 12 bases between them. This CDR3 has 15 amino acids. Germline V gene lookup returns CDR1 MNHEY and CDR2 SVGAGI.

The chain is built from TRBV2 and TRBJ2-7; 15 bases align to TRBD2. The CDR3 runs 15 residues. Germline loops: CDR1 SNHLY, CDR2 FYNNEI. V lost 4 bases and J lost 6; bases outside the gene matches: 4. DNA of the CDR3: TGTGCCAGCAGTGGGACTAGCGGGAGGGATAGCGAGCAGTACTTC. It specifies CASSGTSGRDSEQYF.

The chain couples TRBV4-3 to TRBJ2-3, with TRBD1 as a possible D gene (5 bases). The V end was cut by 1 base, the J end by 0 bases, with 14 bases between. Per the germline V gene, CDR1 is LGHNA and CDR2 is YSLEER. The CDR3 runs to 17 residues. This CDR3 reads CASSQGLQAISTDTQYF. The CDR3 bases are TGCGCCAGCAGCCAAGGGCTACAGGCAATTAGCACAGATACGCAGTATTTT.

The chain employs TRBV5-1 and TRBJ1-1; a possible D gene is TRBD1 (6 bases). CDR1 and CDR2 from the germline V gene are SGHRS and YFSETQ. The V and J ends lost 4 bases and 1 base respectively, with 11 bases between them. CDR3 length equals 14 residues. This CDR3 is CASSPGAPNTEAFF. As DNA, the CDR3 is TGCGCCAGCAGCCCAGGGGCCCCGAACACTGAAGCTTTCTTT.

CDR3 residues: CASSYRRGYEQYF. CDR3 coding DNA: TGTGCCAGCAGTTACCGAAGGGGCTACGAGCAGTACTTC. The chain carries TRBV6-5 and TRBJ2-7, with a weak D call TRBD1 (5 bases). V was clipped by 2 bases and J by 3 bases, with 8 bases between them. Germline CDR1 MNHEY, CDR2 SVGAGI. This CDR3 comprises 13 residues.

CDR3 region: CASSPQGVSTDTQYF. In DNA, the CDR3 is TGTGCCAGCAGTCCTCAAGGGGTTAGCACAGATACGCAGTATTTT. The genes are TRBV6-5 and TRBJ2-3, with D possibly matching TRBD1 (5 bases). The germline V gene has CDR1 MNHEY and CDR2 SVGAGI. Trimming left V 5 bases short and J 0 bases short, with 12 bases between. There are 15 residues in the CDR3.

This chain uses TRBV28 with TRBJ1-1; TRBD1 matches 7 bases. The CDR3 sequence is 18 residues long. From germline, CDR1 is MDHEN and CDR2 SYDVKM. V was pared by 4 bases and J by 2 bases, with 16 bases of the junction left unmatched. The CDR3 DNA sequence: TGTGCCAGCAGTTCAAGACAATACAGGGGCGATGGTAACACTGAAGCTTTCTTT. This translates into CASSSRQYRGDGNTEAFF.

This rearrangement joins TRBV12-3 or TRBV12-4 to TRBJ1-1, with unresolved D. Trimming removed 5 bases at V and 5 bases at J, with 12 bases between. This CDR3 contains 13 residues. Here the CDR3 reads CASSPLGRTEAFF. CDR3 nucleotides: TGTGCCAGCAGTCCTTTAGGGAGGACTGAAGCTTTCTTT.

This CDR3 is CASSPSTGATEAFF. In DNA, the CDR3 is TGCGCCAGCAGCCCGTCGACAGGGGCCACTGAAGCTTTCTTT. This chain joins TRBV5-1 and TRBJ1-1, with 8 bases matching TRBD1. CDR1 is SGHRS and CDR2 is YFSETQ in the germline V gene. This CDR3 spans 14 amino acids. Losses at the gene ends were 4 bases for V and 4 bases for J; bases not matched to a gene: 6.

This chain uses TRBV9 with TRBJ2-1; D ambiguous. Per the germline V gene, CDR1 is SGDLS and CDR2 is YYNGEE. The V end lost 2 bases, the J end lost 5 bases, and 14 bases lay between the germline ends. The CDR3 covers 15 residues. This chain's CDR3 is CASSVGLPVHNEQFF. CDR3 nucleotide sequence: TGTGCCAGCAGCGTTGGGCTCCCGGTCCACAATGAGCAGTTCTTC.

This chain uses TRBV6-5 with TRBJ2-7; 8 positions match TRBD2. This CDR3 is built from 14 residues. V lost 5 bases to trimming and J lost 2 bases; unmatched junction nucleotides: 5. Per the germline V gene, CDR1 is MNHEY and CDR2 is SVGAGI. CDR3 residues: CASSPPGLAYEQYF. The CDR3 coding sequence is TGTGCCAGCAGTCCCCCGGGACTAGCCTACGAGCAGTACTTC.

The CDR3 is CASSLWQGNDYGYTF. CDR3 coding DNA: TGTGCCAGCAGCTTATGGCAGGGGAACGACTATGGCTACACCTTC. The chain links TRBV7-2 to TRBJ1-2; maybe TRBD1 (6 bases). V dropped 2 bases and J dropped 3 bases, with 13 bases sitting between them. The CDR3 length is 15 residues. Looked up from germline, CDR1 is SGHTA and CDR2 is FQGNSA.

This chain uses TRBV9 with TRBJ2-7, with TRBD2 identical over 8 bases. This CDR3 contains 15 residues. Germline V gene lookup returns CDR1 SGDLS and CDR2 YYNGEE. V lost 0 bases and J lost 3; bases outside the gene matches: 5. CDR3 sequence (DNA): TGTGCCAGCAGCGTAGGCTGGCGGGGGGACTACGAGCAGTACTTC. Its translation: CASSVGWRGDYEQYF.